This T cell receptor (beta chain) was profiled in a study of shared clonotypes between healthy human individuals. The overall study: A donor's plate count was three for CD4 naive and three for CD4 memory; CD8 naive had two and CD8 memory one.

Only CD45RO-negative cells positively selected for CCR7 counted as naive CD8 cells, so terminally differentiated effector memory CD45RA+ cells were excluded. The CDR3 sequence is 18 residues long. Germline assignment: CDR1 SGHVS and CDR2 FQNEAQ. Losses at the gene ends were 4 bases for V and 1 base for J; bases not matched to a gene: 16. The test was conducted at deep level. Clones were sequenced by immunoSEQ multiplex PCR, and TCRdb holds only the in-frame ones, with some missing. The table shows about 610,000 clones, with approximately 96% occurring only once. This TCR came from a woman in her 30s in good health. Sequenced input: naive CD8+ T cells sorted from blood. The chain has TRBV7-8 and TRBJ2-7; TRBD1 matches 7 bases. CDR3 in DNA: TGTGCCAGCAGCTATGCCGGGACAGATCTGAGTGGGTCCTACGAGCAGTACTTC. Protein sequence: CASSYAGTDLSGSYEQYF.